The table lists the clone carrying this TCR beta chain with a few counts. Some clones are missing from TCRdb's copy, which holds only in-frame ones; the method was immunoSEQ multiplex PCR. The profile shows 60,000 to 90,000 clones, 85% to 95% of them singletons. This sample was included in a study of cytomegalovirus exposure and HLA in healthy donors. The CDR3 extends over 16 amino acids. CDR1 is MRHNA, CDR2 SNTAGT, per germline. The ends lost 0 bases at V and 6 bases at J; junction bases unmatched: 6. The donors were members of the approximately 120-subject validation cohort (separate from the roughly 680-subject first cohort).

The sample was PBMCs. The sequence derives from a woman younger than 30 in good health and CMV-seronegative. The J gene is TRBJ2-1, the V gene TRBV6-4; 9 positions agree with TRBD1. The CDR3 loop reads CASSDSPGQGPNEQFF. CDR3 coding DNA: TGTGCCAGCAGTGACTCGCCGGGACAGGGACCCAATGAGCAGTTCTTC.